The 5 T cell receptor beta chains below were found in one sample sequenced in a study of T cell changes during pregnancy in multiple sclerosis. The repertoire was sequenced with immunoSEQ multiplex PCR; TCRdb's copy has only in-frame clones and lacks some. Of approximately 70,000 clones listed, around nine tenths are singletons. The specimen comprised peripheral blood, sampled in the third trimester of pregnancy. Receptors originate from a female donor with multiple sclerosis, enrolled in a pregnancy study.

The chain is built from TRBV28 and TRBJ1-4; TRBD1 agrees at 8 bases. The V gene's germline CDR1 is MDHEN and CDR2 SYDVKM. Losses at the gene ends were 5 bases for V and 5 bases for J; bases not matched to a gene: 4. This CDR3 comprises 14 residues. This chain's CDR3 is CASSPGQENEKLFF. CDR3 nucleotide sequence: TGTGCCAGCAGTCCGGGACAGGAGAATGAAAAACTGTTTTTT.

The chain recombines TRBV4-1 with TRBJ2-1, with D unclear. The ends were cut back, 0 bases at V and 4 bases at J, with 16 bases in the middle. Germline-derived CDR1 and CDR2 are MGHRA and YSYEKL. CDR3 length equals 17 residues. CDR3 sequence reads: CASSQDKTETEYNEQFF. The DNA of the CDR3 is TGCGCCAGCAGCCAAGATAAAACAGAGACGGAATACAATGAGCAGTTCTTC.

Here the CDR3 DNA reads TGTGCCAGCAGCACTAGTGGTTTTTCTGGAAACACCATATATTTT. Translation gives CASSTSGFSGNTIYF. The chain joins TRBV6-5 to TRBJ1-3; D ambiguous. Per the germline V gene, CDR1 is MNHEY and CDR2 is SVGAGI. This CDR3 has 15 residues. Between the trimmed V and J ends, which lost 6 bases and 1 base, there was a span of 13 bases.

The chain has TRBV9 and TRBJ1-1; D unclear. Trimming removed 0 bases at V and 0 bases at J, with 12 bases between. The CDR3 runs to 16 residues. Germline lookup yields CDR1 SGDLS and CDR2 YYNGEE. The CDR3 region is CASSVGGFNMNTEAFF. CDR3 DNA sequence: TGTGCCAGCAGCGTAGGAGGATTTAACATGAACACTGAAGCTTTCTTT.

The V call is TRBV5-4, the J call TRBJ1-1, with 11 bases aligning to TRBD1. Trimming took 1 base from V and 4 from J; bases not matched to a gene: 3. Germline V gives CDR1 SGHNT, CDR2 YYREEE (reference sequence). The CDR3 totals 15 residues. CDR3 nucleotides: TGTGCCAGCAGCTTGTCAGGGACAGGGGGCACTGAAGCTTTCTTT. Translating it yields CASSLSGTGGTEAFF.